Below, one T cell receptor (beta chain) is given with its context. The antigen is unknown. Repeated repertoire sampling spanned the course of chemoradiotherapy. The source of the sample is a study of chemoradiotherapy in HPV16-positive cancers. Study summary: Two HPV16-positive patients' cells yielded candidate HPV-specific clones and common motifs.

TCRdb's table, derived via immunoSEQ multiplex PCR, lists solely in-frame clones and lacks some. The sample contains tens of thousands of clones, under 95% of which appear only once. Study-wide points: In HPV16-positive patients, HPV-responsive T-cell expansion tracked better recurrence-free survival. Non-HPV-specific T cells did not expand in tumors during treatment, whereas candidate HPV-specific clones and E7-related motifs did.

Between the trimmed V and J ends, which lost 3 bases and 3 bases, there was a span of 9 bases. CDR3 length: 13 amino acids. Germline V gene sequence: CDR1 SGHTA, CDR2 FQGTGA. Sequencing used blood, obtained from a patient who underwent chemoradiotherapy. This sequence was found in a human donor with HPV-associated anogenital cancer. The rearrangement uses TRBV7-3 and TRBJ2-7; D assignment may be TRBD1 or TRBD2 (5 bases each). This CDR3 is CASSFGGSYEQYF. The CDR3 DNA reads TGTGCCAGCAGCTTTGGGGGAAGCTACGAGCAGTACTTC.